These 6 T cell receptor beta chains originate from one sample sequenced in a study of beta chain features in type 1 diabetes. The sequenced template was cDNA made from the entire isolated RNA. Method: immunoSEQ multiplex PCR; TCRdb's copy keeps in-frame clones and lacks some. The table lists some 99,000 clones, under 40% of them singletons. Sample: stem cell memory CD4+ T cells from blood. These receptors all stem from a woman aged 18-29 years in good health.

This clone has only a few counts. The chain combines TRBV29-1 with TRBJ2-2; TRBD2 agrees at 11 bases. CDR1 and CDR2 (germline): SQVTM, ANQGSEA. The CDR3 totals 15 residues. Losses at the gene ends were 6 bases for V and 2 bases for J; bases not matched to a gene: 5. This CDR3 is CSVRGTSGNTGELFF. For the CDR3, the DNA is TGCAGCGTGAGAGGGACTAGCGGTAACACCGGGGAGCTGTTTTTT.

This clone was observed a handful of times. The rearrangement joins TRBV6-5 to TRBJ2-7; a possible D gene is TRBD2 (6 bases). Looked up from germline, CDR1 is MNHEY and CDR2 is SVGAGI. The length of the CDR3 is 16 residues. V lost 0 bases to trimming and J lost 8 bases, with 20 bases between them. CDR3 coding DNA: TGTGCCAGCAGTTACTCGCCCCGCGGGACCCTGCACAAGCAGTACTTC. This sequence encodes CASSYSPRGTLHKQYF.

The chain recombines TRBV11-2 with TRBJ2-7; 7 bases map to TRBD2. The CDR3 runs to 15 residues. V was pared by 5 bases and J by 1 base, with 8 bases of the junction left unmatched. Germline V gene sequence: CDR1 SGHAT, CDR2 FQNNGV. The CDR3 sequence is CASSPRGAGSYEQYF. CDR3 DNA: TGTGCCAGCAGCCCCCGTGGAGCGGGATCCTACGAGCAGTACTTC.

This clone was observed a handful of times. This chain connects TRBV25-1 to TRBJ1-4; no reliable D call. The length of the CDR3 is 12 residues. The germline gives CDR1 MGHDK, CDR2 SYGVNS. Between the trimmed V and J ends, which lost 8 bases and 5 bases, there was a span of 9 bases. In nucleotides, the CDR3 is TGTGCCAGCCTCGGCAGGAATGAAAAACTGTTTTTT. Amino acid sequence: CASLGRNEKLFF.

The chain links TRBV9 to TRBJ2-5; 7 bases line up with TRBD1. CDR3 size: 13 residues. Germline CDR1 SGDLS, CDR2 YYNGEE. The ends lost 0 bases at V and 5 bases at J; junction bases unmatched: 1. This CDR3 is CASSVGRGETQYF. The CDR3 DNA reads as TGTGCCAGCAGCGTAGGCAGGGGGGAGACCCAGTACTTC.

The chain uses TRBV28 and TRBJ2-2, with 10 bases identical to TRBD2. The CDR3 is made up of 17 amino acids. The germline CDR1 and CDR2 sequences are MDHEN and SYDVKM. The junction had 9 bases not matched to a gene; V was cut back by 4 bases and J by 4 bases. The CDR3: CASSSSSGRLVTGELFF. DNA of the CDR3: TGTGCCAGCAGTTCCTCTAGCGGGAGATTGGTCACCGGGGAGCTGTTTTTT.